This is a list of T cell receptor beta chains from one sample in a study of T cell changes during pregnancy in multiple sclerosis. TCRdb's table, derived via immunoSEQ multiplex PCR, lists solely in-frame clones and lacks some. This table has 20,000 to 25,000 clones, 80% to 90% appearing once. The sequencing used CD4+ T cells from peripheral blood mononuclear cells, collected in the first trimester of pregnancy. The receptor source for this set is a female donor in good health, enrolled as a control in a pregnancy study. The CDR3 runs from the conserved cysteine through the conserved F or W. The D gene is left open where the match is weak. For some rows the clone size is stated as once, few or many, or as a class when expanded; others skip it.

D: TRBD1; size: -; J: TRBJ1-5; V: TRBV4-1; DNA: TGCGCCAGCAGCCAAGGGCCCCAGGGGGCGCGGGGTCAGCCCCAGCATTTT; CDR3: CASSQGPQGARGQPQHF
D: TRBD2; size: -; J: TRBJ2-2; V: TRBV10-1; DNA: TGCGCCAGCAGTCCGTTAGCGGGGGGTTGCCGGGGAGCTGTTTTT; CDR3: CASSPLAGGCRGAVF
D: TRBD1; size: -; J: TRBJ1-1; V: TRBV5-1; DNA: TGCGCCAGCAGCTCCAGGCGGGGTCAGGGGGTAGACACTGAAGCTTTCTTT; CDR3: CASSSRRGQGVDTEAFF
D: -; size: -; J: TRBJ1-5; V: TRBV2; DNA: TGTGCCAGCAGTGATACCAGGACACAAAATCAGCCCCAGCATTTT; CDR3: CASSDTRTQNQPQHF
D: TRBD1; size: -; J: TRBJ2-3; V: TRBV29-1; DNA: TGCAGCGTTGGCCGTAGAGGGGGCGGCACAGATACGCAGTATTTT; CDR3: CSVGRRGGGTDTQYF
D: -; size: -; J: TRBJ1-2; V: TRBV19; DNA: TGTGCCAGTAGTTTCCCCGGGGGGCGCGGCTACACCTTC; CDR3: CASSFPGGRGYTF
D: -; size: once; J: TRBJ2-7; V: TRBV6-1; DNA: TGTGCCAGCAGTGAATCGTACGGGCAGTACTTC; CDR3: CASSESYGQYF
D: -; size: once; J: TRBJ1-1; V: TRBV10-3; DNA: TGTGCCACCAGTCCTATGAACACTGAAGCTTTCTTT; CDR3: CATSPMNTEAFF
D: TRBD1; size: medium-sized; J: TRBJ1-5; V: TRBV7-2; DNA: TGTGCCAGCAGCCCGACAGGGGGGAATCAGCCCCAGCATTTT; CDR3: CASSPTGGNQPQHF
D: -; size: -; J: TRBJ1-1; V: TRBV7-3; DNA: TGTGCCAGCAGCTTAACGGCGGGGCAGAACACTGAAGCTTTCTTT; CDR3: CASSLTAGQNTEAFF
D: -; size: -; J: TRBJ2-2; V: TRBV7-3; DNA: TGTGCCAGCAGCCGGAGTGGTGCGAGGAACACCGGGGAGCTGTTTTTT; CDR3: CASSRSGARNTGELFF
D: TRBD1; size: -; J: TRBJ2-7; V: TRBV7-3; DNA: TGTGCCAGCAGCCCCGGGACAGAATCCTACGAGCAGTACTTC; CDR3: CASSPGTESYEQYF
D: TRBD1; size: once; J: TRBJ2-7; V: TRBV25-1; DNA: TGTGCCAGCAGACCGCGGGGACAGGGGGCCTACGAGCAGTACTTC; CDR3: CASRPRGQGAYEQYF
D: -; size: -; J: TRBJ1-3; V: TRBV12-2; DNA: TGTGCAAGTCGCCCGATCACGAAACAGGGGGCTTCGGGAAACACCATATATTTT; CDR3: CASRPITKQGASGNTIYF
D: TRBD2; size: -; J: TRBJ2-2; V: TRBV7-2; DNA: TGTGCCAGCAGCTCTCAAGCCCGCGGCGGGGGGGCCGGGGAGCTGTTTTTT; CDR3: CASSSQARGGGAGELFF
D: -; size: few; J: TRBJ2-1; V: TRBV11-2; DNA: TGTGCCAGCCTAGGGGGGGTCCACAATGAGCAGTTCTTC; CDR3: CASLGGVHNEQFF
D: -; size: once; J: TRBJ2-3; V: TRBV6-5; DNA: TGTGCCAGCAGTTTGACGGGGTACACAGATACGCAGTATTTT; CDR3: CASSLTGYTDTQYF
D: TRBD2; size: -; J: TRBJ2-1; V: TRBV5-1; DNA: TGCGCCAGCAGCTCGTTAAGCGGGGGGGCCTCCAATGAGCAGTTCTTC; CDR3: CASSSLSGGASNEQFF
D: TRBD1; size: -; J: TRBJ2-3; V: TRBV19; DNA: TGTGCCAGTAGTACCGCAACCGGGACAGGGAAAACAGATACGCAGTATTTT; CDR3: CASSTATGTGKTDTQYF
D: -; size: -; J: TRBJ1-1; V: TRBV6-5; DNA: TGTGCCAGCACCAAGGCCCCGGGCACTGAAGCTTTCTTT; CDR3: CASTKAPGTEAFF
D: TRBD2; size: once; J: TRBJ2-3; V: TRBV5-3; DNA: TGTGCCAGAAGCCATCATTGGGGTAGCGGGGGCCCTAATCTCACAGATACGCAGTATTTT; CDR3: CARSHHWGSGGPNLTDTQYF
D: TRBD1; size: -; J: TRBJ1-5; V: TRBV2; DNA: TGTGCCAGCAGGAGACAGGGGGAAACTCAGCCCCAGCATTTT; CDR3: CASRRQGETQPQHF
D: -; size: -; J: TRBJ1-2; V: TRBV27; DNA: TGTGCCAGCAGTTCCTCGGGGGGCGCAGGAGGCTACACCTTC; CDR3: CASSSSGGAGGYTF
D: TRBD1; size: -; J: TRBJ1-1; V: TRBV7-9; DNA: TGTGCCAGCAGCGGACAGGCCTCTCTCACTGAAGCTTTCTTT; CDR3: CASSGQASLTEAFF
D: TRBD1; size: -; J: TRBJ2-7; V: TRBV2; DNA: TGTGCCAGCGGAACCGGGACAGGGACCGTCGAGCAGTACTTC; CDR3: CASGTGTGTVEQYF
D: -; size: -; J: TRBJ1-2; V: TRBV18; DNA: TGTGCCAGCTCACCGCTCTCAGGCAGGGAAGGCTACACCTTC; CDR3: CASSPLSGREGYTF
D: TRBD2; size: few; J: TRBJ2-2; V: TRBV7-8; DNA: TGTGCCAGCAGCTCTAGCGGGAGCGGCACCGGGGAGCTGTTTTTT; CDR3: CASSSSGSGTGELFF
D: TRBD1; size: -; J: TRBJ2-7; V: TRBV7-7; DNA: TGTGCTAGCAGCTTACGACAGGGAACCGAGCAGTACTTC; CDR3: CASSLRQGTEQYF
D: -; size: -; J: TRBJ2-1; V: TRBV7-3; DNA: TGTGCCAGCAGCCCCACATCCTCGGGTGGGTACAATGAGCAGTTCTTC; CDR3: CASSPTSSGGYNEQFF
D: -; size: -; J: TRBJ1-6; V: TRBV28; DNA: TGTGCCAGCAGTTTAAGATCATGGGGGGGGGATAATTCACCCCTCCACTTT; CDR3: CASSLRSWGGDNSPLHF
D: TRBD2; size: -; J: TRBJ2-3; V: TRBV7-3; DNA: TGTGCCAGCAGCCCGAGCGGGGGGCCTACATCAGATACGCAGTATTTT; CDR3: CASSPSGGPTSDTQYF
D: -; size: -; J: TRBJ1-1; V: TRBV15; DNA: TGTGCCACCAGCAGGGGCCACAGGGCGTGGGAAGCTTTCTTT; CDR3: CATSRGHRAWEAFF
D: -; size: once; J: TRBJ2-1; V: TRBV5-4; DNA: TGTGCCAGCAGCTTGCGGGGGGCGGTCGGTGAGCAGTTCTTC; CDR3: CASSLRGAVGEQFF
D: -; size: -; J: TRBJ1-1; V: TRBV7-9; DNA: TGTGCCAGCAGCTCCCGACATAAAACTGAAGCTTTCTTT; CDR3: CASSSRHKTEAFF
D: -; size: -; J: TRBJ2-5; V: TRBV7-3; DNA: TGTGCCAGCAGCCTGCGGGGCCCGTACGAGACCCAGTACTTC; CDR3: CASSLRGPYETQYF
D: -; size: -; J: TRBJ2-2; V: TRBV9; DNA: TGTGCCAGCAGCGCCCCTTTGTGGGGGGGGCAGAACACCGGGGAGCTGTTTTTT; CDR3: CASSAPLWGGQNTGELFF
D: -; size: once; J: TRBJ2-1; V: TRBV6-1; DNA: TGTGCCAGCAGACAGGCTCCGCTCTCCTACAATGAGCAGTTCTTC; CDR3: CASRQAPLSYNEQFF
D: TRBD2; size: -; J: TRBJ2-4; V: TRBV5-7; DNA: TGTGCCAGCAGCCTGACTAGCGGGGGGGCGACGACCAAAAACATTCAGTACTTC; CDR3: CASSLTSGGATTKNIQYF
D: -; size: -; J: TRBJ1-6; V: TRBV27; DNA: TGTGCCAGCAGTTTCTACAGGGTGGAGAATTCACCCCTCCACTTT; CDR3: CASSFYRVENSPLHF
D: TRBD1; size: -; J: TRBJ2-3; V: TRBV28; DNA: TGTGCCAGCAGTCCAAGGGGGCAGGGAAGAACAGATACGCAGTATTTT; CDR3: CASSPRGQGRTDTQYF